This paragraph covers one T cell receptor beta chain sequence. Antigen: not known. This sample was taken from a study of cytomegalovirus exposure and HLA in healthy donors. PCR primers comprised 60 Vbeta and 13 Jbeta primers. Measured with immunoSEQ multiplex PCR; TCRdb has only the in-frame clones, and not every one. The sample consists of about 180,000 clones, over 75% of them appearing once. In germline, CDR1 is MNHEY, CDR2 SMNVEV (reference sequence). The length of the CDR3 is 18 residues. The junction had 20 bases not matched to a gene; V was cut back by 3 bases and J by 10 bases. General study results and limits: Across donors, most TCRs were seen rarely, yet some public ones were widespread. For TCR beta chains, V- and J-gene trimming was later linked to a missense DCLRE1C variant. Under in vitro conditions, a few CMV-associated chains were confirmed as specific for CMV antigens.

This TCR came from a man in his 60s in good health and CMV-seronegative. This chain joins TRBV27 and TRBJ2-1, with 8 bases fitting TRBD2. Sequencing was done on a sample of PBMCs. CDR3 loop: CASSFPTPRIAGRVEQFF. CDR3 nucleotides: TGTGCCAGCAGTTTCCCCACCCCCCGGATAGCGGGAAGGGTGGAGCAGTTCTTC.